These T cell receptor beta chains were read from a single sample in a study of human T cells and chemical hapten exposure. TCRdb processed the RACE reads anew with MiXCR; each CDR3 protein has one entry. The sample holds roughly 94,000 distinct CDR3 sequences; around 9.3% are singletons and the top ten take about 2%. Sequences were derived from whole blood, sampled in connection with sensitization to the hapten diphenylcyclopropenone (DPC). Receptors were obtained from a woman aged 40-49 years with alopecia areata. Some clones in this sample may be carry-over from other donors' samples. Both conserved end residues are part of each CDR3. A D gene is named only where the DNA matches it firmly. A clone size is listed for some rows: how often the clone was seen (once, few, many), or a class if it is expanded.

V gene	D gene	clone size	J gene	CDR3 DNA	CDR3 protein
TRBV27	TRBD2	many	TRBJ2-1	TGTGCCAGCAGTCCCCTGACTAGCGGTTTTTACAATGAGCAGTTCTTC	CASSPLTSGFYNEQFF
TRBV29-1	NA	few	TRBJ2-1	TGCAGCGTTGGGCAGATCAATGAGCAGTTCTTC	CSVGQINEQFF
TRBV24-1	TRBD1	few	TRBJ2-3	TGTGCCACCAGTGATCTAGGGGACAGGAGCACAGATACGCAGTATTTT	CATSDLGDRSTDTQYF
TRBV29-1	NA	NA	TRBJ2-7	TGCAGCGTTCCACGGGAGAACTCCTACGAGCAGTACTTC	CSVPRENSYEQYF
TRBV18	NA	NA	TRBJ1-4	TGTGCCAGCTCACCGGACAGAGAAAATGAAAAACTGTTTTTT	CASSPDRENEKLFF
TRBV4-3	NA	many	TRBJ2-1	TGCGCCAGCAGCCAAGATCGGATCGGGGTCGATGAGCAGTTCTTC	CASSQDRIGVDEQFF
TRBV6-5	NA	many	TRBJ2-7	TGTGCCAGCAGTTACTCCTCCCACGGGGGATACGAGCAGTACTTC	CASSYSSHGGYEQYF
TRBV20-1	TRBD1	many	TRBJ1-2	TGCAGTGCTAGCGGATGGGCGGGTCTCCGGGACAGGGTAAACTATGGCTACACCTTC	CSASGWAGLRDRVNYGYTF
TRBV7-9	NA	many	TRBJ2-2	TGTGCCAGCAGCACGTACACGTCCACCGGGGAGCTGTTTTTT	CASSTYTSTGELFF
TRBV20-1	TRBD1	many	TRBJ2-7	TGCAGTGCTCACAGCGGACAGGGGGGCTCCTACGAGCAGTACTTC	CSAHSGQGGSYEQYF
TRBV18	NA	NA	TRBJ1-2	TGTGCCAGCTCACCAAGCAGTCCGCGGGGCTACACCTTC	CASSPSSPRGYTF
TRBV7-9	TRBD1	NA	TRBJ1-2	TGTGCCAGCAGTACTAGCGGGACAGGGGTCGAGTACTATGGCTACACCTTC	CASSTSGTGVEYYGYTF
TRBV7-9	NA	NA	TRBJ1-1	TGTGCCAGCAGTGCCACCGGGACCCACGTGCTCAGTACTGAAGCTTTCTTT	CASSATGTHVLSTEAFF
TRBV6-1	NA	many	TRBJ1-2	TGTGCCAGCAGTGAATCAGGGCCATATGGCTACACCTTC	CASSESGPYGYTF
TRBV30	NA	many	TRBJ2-6	TGTGCCTGGGAGCCCCTGGGTAGGGTTATTTCTGGGGCCAACGTCCTGACTTTC	CAWEPLGRVISGANVLTF
TRBV9	NA	NA	TRBJ2-2	TGTGCCAGCAGCGTAGCCGGGGGGCGAGACGCCGGGGAGCTGTTTTTT	CASSVAGGRDAGELFF
TRBV28	NA	many	TRBJ2-3	TGTGCTACCCGACCCGCGCTAGCCCTAAGCACAGATACGCAGTATTTT	CATRPALALSTDTQYF
TRBV5-6	NA	NA	TRBJ2-5	TGTGCCAGCAGCTTATTCTACGAGGGGAAAGAGACCCAGTACTTC	CASSLFYEGKETQYF
TRBV6-2/TRBV6-3	NA	few	TRBJ1-3	TGTGCCAGCAGTTCCCAAGGCTCTGGAAACACCATATATTTT	CASSSQGSGNTIYF
TRBV12-3/TRBV12-4	TRBD1	NA	TRBJ2-1	TGTGCCAGCAGTACAAGACAGGGGGCATGGAATGAGCAGTTCTTC	CASSTRQGAWNEQFF
TRBV4-2	TRBD1	many	TRBJ1-2	TGTGCCAGCACACCGGGACAGGGAAACTATGGCTACACCTTC	CASTPGQGNYGYTF
TRBV7-2	NA	many	TRBJ2-5	TGTGCCAGCAGCCGAGGTCGGGGGAGAGGGCAGACCCAGTACTTC	CASSRGRGRGQTQYF
TRBV7-8	TRBD2	few	TRBJ2-1	TGTGCCAGCAGCTACCCAGTGGGGCTAGCGGGAGGCGTTTCCTACAATGAGCAGTTCTTC	CASSYPVGLAGGVSYNEQFF
TRBV5-1	TRBD1	few	TRBJ1-6	TGCGCCAGCAGCTTGAAAGGACAGGGGGGTTCACCCCTCCACTTT	CASSLKGQGGSPLHF
TRBV24-1	NA	NA	TRBJ2-2	TGTGCCACCAGTGATCCGCAGCGGAACACCGGGGAGCTGTTTTTT	CATSDPQRNTGELFF
TRBV6-2/TRBV6-3	NA	NA	TRBJ2-3	TGTGCCAGCAGCCGACCCCCGGATACGCAGTATTTT	CASSRPPDTQYF
TRBV6-2/TRBV6-3	NA	many	TRBJ2-7	TGTGCCAGCAGTCCAATAGAGGGATACGAGCAGTACTTC	CASSPIEGYEQYF
TRBV6-5	NA	NA	TRBJ2-7	TGTGCCAGCAGTTACGTCCAGGGTCGACACTACGAGCAGTACTTC	CASSYVQGRHYEQYF
TRBV9	TRBD2	NA	TRBJ2-2	TGTGCCAGCAGCGTATTTAGCGGGGACACCGGGGAGCTGTTTTTT	CASSVFSGDTGELFF
TRBV6-1	TRBD2	NA	TRBJ2-7	TGTGCCAGCAGTGACTTTCAAGCGGGAAACTCCTACGAGCAGTACTTC	CASSDFQAGNSYEQYF
TRBV29-1	TRBD2	many	TRBJ2-1	TGCAGCGCCGGGACTAGCGGAAATGAGCAGTTCTTC	CSAGTSGNEQFF
TRBV3-1	NA	many	TRBJ1-1	TGTGCCAGCGGACATCGAGGGAACACTGAAGCTTTCTTT	CASGHRGNTEAFF
TRBV5-6	NA	many	TRBJ2-4	TGTGCCAGCTACTTGGCGGGGAAGAACATTCAGTACTTC	CASYLAGKNIQYF
TRBV29-1	NA	NA	TRBJ2-7	TGCAGCGTCGTACAGGGAACCTACGAGCAGTACTTC	CSVVQGTYEQYF
TRBV5-6	NA	many	TRBJ2-3	TGTGCCAGCAGCTTTGGGGGCCCAGATACGCAGTATTTT	CASSFGGPDTQYF
TRBV28	NA	many	TRBJ1-2	TGTGCCACTCTAACCCCATATGGCTACACCTTC	CATLTPYGYTF
TRBV5-4	TRBD2	few	TRBJ2-1	TGTGCCAGCAGCTTGGTTCGGACTAGCGGATACAATGAGCAGTTCTTC	CASSLVRTSGYNEQFF
TRBV7-2	TRBD2	many	TRBJ2-1	TGTGCCAGCAGCGGACTAGCGGGAGGGTACTCCTACAATGAGCAGTTCTTC	CASSGLAGGYSYNEQFF
TRBV7-2	NA	NA	TRBJ2-1	TGTGCCAGCAGCTTAGGGGTTCTCTCCTACAATGAGCAGTTCTTC	CASSLGVLSYNEQFF
TRBV12-3/TRBV12-4	NA	many	TRBJ1-6	TGTGCCAGCAGTTTACAACCCCGTTCACCCCTCCACTTT	CASSLQPRSPLHF
TRBV20-1	TRBD2	NA	TRBJ2-3	TGCAGTGCTAGGCCCCGACTAGCTCAAGATACGCAGTATTTT	CSARPRLAQDTQYF
TRBV18	TRBD1	many	TRBJ2-3	TGTGCCAGCTCACCACCAGGGACAGGGCCCACAGATACGCAGTATTTT	CASSPPGTGPTDTQYF
TRBV28	TRBD2	few	TRBJ2-3	TGTGCCAGCAGCCTACCGGGACTAGCTGTCACAGATACGCAGTATTTT	CASSLPGLAVTDTQYF
TRBV6-6	NA	few	TRBJ2-3	TGTGCCAGCAGTTCTCAATTAGATACGCAGTATTTT	CASSSQLDTQYF